This TCR beta chain was identified in a study of T-cell memory formation after mild COVID-19. With 6 bases clipped from V and 2 bases from J, the junction kept 3 bases outside the gene matches. Germline CDR1 is SGHTA and CDR2 is FQGNSA. The CDR3 totals 15 residues. Each CDR3 protein is one row after TCRdb ran MiXCR on the 5' RACE reads. The sample lists 280,000 or so distinct CDR3 sequences, over 15% occurring once. This clonotype originated in a man between 18 and 35 years old who had mild COVID-19 (a few samples of this study predate the infection). Cell type and time point are not known. The sample taken for sequencing was PBMCs or a T cell subset sorted from them (not recorded which). J is TRBJ2-5 and V is TRBV7-2, with 13 bases aligning to TRBD2. The CDR3 nucleotides are TGTGCCAGCAGGAGGACTAGCGGGGGACAAGAGACCCAGTACTTC. Amino acid sequence: CASRRTSGGQETQYF.